This TCR beta chain is from a study of cytotoxic CD8 clonotypes in ibrutinib-treated CLL. V lost 0 bases to trimming and J lost 5 bases, with 11 bases between them. In germline, CDR1 is SGHRS, CDR2 YFSETQ. CDR3 length equals 14 residues. Measured with immunoSEQ multiplex PCR; TCRdb has only the in-frame clones, and not every one. The data show some 70,000 clones, roughly nine tenths seen once. The TCR sequence derives from a human donor with chronic lymphocytic leukemia. The sequencing here drew on PBMCs, taken after 12 months of ibrutinib treatment. V usage is TRBV5-1 and J usage is TRBJ1-1, with D possibly matching TRBD1 (5 bases). The chain's CDR3 is CASSLATVQTEAFF. Here the CDR3 DNA reads TGCGCCAGCAGCTTGGCGACAGTCCAAACTGAAGCTTTCTTT. Supplemented by reference TRBV5-1 and TRBJ1-1, the full variable domain reads KAGVTQTPRYLIKTRGQQVTLSCSPISGHRSVSWYQQTPGQGLQFLFEYFSETQRNKGNFPGRFSGRQFSNSRSEMNVSTLELGDSALYLCASSLATVQTEAFFGQGTRLTVV.